Each of the 32 T cell receptor beta chains below was sequenced from the same sample in a study of cytomegalovirus exposure and HLA in healthy donors. This PCR relied on a set of 60 Vbeta primers and 13 Jbeta primers. Measured with immunoSEQ multiplex PCR; TCRdb has only the in-frame clones, and not every one. This repertoire shows roughly 200,000 clones, roughly 85% found once; its top ten account for 2% to 2.5%. The sequenced material came from PBMCs. Receptors originate from a woman aged 45-65 years in good health and CMV-seronegative.

The gene calls are TRBV27 and TRBJ2-5, with a tentative D call TRBD2 (6 bases). Looked up from germline, CDR1 is MNHEY and CDR2 is SMNVEV (reference sequence). V was trimmed by 0 bases and J by 5 bases, leaving 7 bases between them. The CDR3 has 13 residues. In DNA, the CDR3 is TGTGCCAGCAGTTTATCTGGGAGGGAGACCCAGTACTTC. Translated, it gives CASSLSGRETQYF.

The chain links TRBV5-1 to TRBJ1-1; the D gene is possibly TRBD1 (5 bases). Germline V CDR1 and CDR2: SGHRS, YFSETQ. This CDR3 contains 13 residues. V lost 3 bases and J 6 bases, leaving 12 bases between the germline ends. Here the CDR3 DNA reads TGCGCCAGCAGCTCCGCTGACAGACCTGAAGCTTTCTTT. Residues: CASSSADRPEAFF.

The CDR3 loop is CASSQNRVANEKLFF. CDR3 in DNA: TGTGCCAGCAGCCAAAACAGGGTAGCTAATGAAAAACTGTTTTTT. The rearrangement joins TRBV7-8 to TRBJ1-4; TRBD1 is a possible D gene (6 bases). The germline V and J ends were trimmed by 5 bases and 3 bases, with 13 bases remaining between them. The CDR3 spans 15 residues. The germline V gene has CDR1 SGHVS and CDR2 FQNEAQ.

V usage is TRBV18 and J usage is TRBJ1-1; possibly TRBD1 for D (6 bases). Germline loops: CDR1 KGHSH, CDR2 LQKENI. The length of the CDR3 is 15 residues. V was cut by 1 base and J by 5 bases, with 14 bases left in between. This CDR3 is CASSPQRDKRTEAFF. In DNA, the CDR3 is TGTGCCAGCTCACCACAGCGGGACAAAAGAACTGAAGCTTTCTTT.

The chain recombines TRBV7-3 with TRBJ2-1; 9 bases are a match to TRBD1. CDR1 and CDR2 from the germline V gene are SGHTA and FQGTGA. Trimming took 5 bases from V and 4 from J; bases not matched to a gene: 6. The CDR3 spans 15 residues. CDR3 sequence reads: CASSEGQGPYNEQFF. Written as DNA, the CDR3 is TGTGCCAGCAGCGAGGGACAGGGACCTTACAATGAGCAGTTCTTC. Looking up the rest from reference TRBV7-3 and TRBJ2-1 gives the full variable domain: GAGVSQTPSNKVTEKGKYVELRCDPISGHTALYWYRQSLGQGPEFLIYFQGTGAADDSGLPNDRFFAVRPEGSVSTLKIQRTERGDSAVYLCASSEGQGPYNEQFFGPGTRLTVL.

The chain uses TRBV6-6 and TRBJ1-4; weak D call: TRBD1 (6 bases). Trimming pared 7 bases from V and 5 bases from J, leaving 14 bases between. Looked up from germline, CDR1 is MNHNY and CDR2 is SVGAGI (reference sequence). This CDR3 has 14 amino acids. CDR3 DNA: TGTGCCAGCAAGGACGACAGGTTCAATGAAAAACTGTTTTTT. Protein: CASKDDRFNEKLFF.

The genes are TRBV13 and TRBJ1-4; TRBD1 matches 8 bases. With V trimmed by 5 bases and J by 8 bases, 7 bases remained unmatched. CDR3 length: 14 amino acids. Germline CDR1 reads PRHDT; CDR2 reads FYEKMQ (reference sequence). The CDR3 DNA reads TGTGCCAGCAGCACCCGACAGGGGAGCGAAAAACTGTTTTTT. Protein sequence: CASSTRQGSEKLFF.

This rearrangement joins TRBV19 to TRBJ2-1; 9 bases agree with TRBD2. The germline V gene has CDR1 LNHDA and CDR2 SQIVND (reference sequence). This CDR3 spans 17 amino acids. Trimming cost V 1 base and J 7 bases; bases outside gene matches: 11. The CDR3 nucleotides are TGTGCCAGTAGTATAGGTAGTGGCGGGAGGGCCCGGAATGAGCAGTTCTTC. Protein sequence: CASSIGSGGRARNEQFF.

The chain recombines TRBV30 with TRBJ2-1; D is possibly TRBD1 (6 bases). This CDR3 region has 13 residues. Deletions cut 4 bases from V and 7 bases from J, with 14 bases between. Germline V gene lookup returns CDR1 GTSNPN and CDR2 SVGIG (reference sequence). CDR3 region: CAWTVDSKNEQFF. CDR3 sequence (DNA): TGTGCCTGGACTGTGGACAGTAAGAATGAGCAGTTCTTC.

This chain connects TRBV7-9 to TRBJ1-1; D is ambiguous. V lost 5 bases and J 6 bases, leaving 19 bases between the germline ends. Per the germline V gene, CDR1 is SEHNR and CDR2 is FQNEAQ (reference sequence). The CDR3 has 15 amino acids. The CDR3 loop is CASSKSPSGLAEAFF. The CDR3 nucleotides read TGTGCCAGCAGCAAATCGCCATCAGGCCTCGCTGAAGCTTTCTTT.

This chain connects TRBV4-1 to TRBJ2-1; 9 nucleotides align to TRBD2. Germline lookup yields CDR1 MGHRA and CDR2 YSYEKL. The CDR3 extends over 14 amino acids. Unmatched junction bases numbered 3, after V lost 2 bases and J lost 7 bases. The CDR3 DNA reads TGCGCCAGCAGCCAACTAGCGGGATATAATGAGCAGTTCTTC. This codes for CASSQLAGYNEQFF.

This chain links TRBV5-5 with TRBJ1-1; D perhaps matches TRBD1 (6 bases). The germline V gene encodes CDR1 SGHKS and CDR2 YYEKEE (reference sequence). This CDR3 region has 15 residues. V lost 1 base, J lost 0 bases, and 10 bases lay in between. CDR3 region: CASSLLEGVNTEAFF. The DNA of the CDR3 is TGTGCCAGCAGCTTGTTAGAGGGGGTGAACACTGAAGCTTTCTTT.

Comment on this clone: This same CDR3 is encoded by further DNA sequences in the sample. The chain employs TRBV6-6 and TRBJ2-7, with TRBD1 identical over 8 bases. V lost 4 bases, J lost 4 bases, and 9 bases stayed unmatched. The CDR3 extends over 15 amino acids. Germline CDR1 MNHNY, CDR2 SVGAGI (reference sequence). Written as DNA, the CDR3 is TGTGCCAGCAGTTTCCCGGGGCAGGGGGCATACGAGCAGTACTTC. This sequence encodes CASSFPGQGAYEQYF.

The J gene is TRBJ1-5, the V gene TRBV7-2; 12 bases fit TRBD1. Per germline, CDR1 SGHTA and CDR2 FQGNSA. After removal of 6 bases from V and 4 bases from J, the junction contained 10 bases not matched to a gene. The CDR3 loop spans 17 amino acids. The CDR3 DNA reads TGTGCCAGCAGGAAAGGGGGACAGGGGGCGCGGAATCAGCCCCAGCATTTT. Residues: CASRKGGQGARNQPQHF.

V gene TRBV9 combines with J gene TRBJ2-1; D remains ambiguous. V lost 1 base, J lost 12 bases, and 11 bases lay in between. Germline V gives CDR1 SGDLS, CDR2 YYNGEE. The CDR3 is 12 residues long. CDR3 sequence reads: CASSVQGAGQFF. CDR3 nucleotides: TGTGCCAGCAGCGTACAAGGAGCTGGGCAGTTCTTC.

V usage is TRBV5-1 and J usage is TRBJ1-3; TRBD1 agrees at 8 bases. The V segment lost 4 bases and the J segment 4 bases; nucleotides outside the gene matches: 7. This CDR3 has 15 residues. Germline CDR1 SGHRS, CDR2 YFSETQ. CDR3 bases: TGCGCCAGCAGCCAGACAACAGGGGGAGGAAACACCATATATTTT. Residues: CASSQTTGGGNTIYF.

This chain uses TRBV5-1 with TRBJ2-5, with 8 bases lining up with TRBD2. This CDR3 is built from 17 residues. CDR1 SGHRS and CDR2 YFSETQ come from the germline V gene. J lost 10 bases, V lost 5 bases, and 22 bases had no gene match. The CDR3 DNA is TGCGCCAGCAGTATTGGAGCGGGAGCAACTGCCCCACGTCTCCAGTACTTC. Amino acids: CASSIGAGATAPRLQYF.

This clone was detected only a few times. V gene TRBV7-9 combines with J gene TRBJ1-1; D uncertain. The V end lost 3 bases, the J end lost 4 bases, and 3 bases lay between the germline ends. This CDR3 spans 11 amino acids. CDR1 SEHNR and CDR2 FQNEAQ come from the germline V gene (reference sequence). The CDR3 here is CASSFGTEAFF. The CDR3 nucleotides are TGTGCCAGCAGCTTCGGCACTGAAGCTTTCTTT. The whole variable domain, filled in from reference TRBV7-9 and TRBJ1-1, reads DTGVSQNPRHKITKRGQNVTFRCDPISEHNRLYWYRQTLGQGPEFLTYFQNEAQLEKSRLLSDRFSAERPKGSFSTLEIQRTEQGDSAMYLCASSFGTEAFFGQGTRLTVV.

V gene TRBV19 combines with J gene TRBJ2-7; 8 nucleotides agree with TRBD2. This CDR3 region has 16 residues. V dropped 10 bases and J dropped 3; count of bases not matched to a gene: 17. Per the germline V gene, CDR1 is LNHDA and CDR2 is SQIVND (reference sequence). In DNA, the CDR3 is TGTGCCACCTCCGGGACTAGTTTTCATGAAGACTACGAGCAGTACTTC. This encodes CATSGTSFHEDYEQYF.

The chain couples TRBV2 to TRBJ2-7, with 7 bases fitting TRBD2. The CDR3 is 15 amino acids. Trimming cost V 1 base and J 3 bases; bases outside gene matches: 6. Germline assignment: CDR1 SNHLY and CDR2 FYNNEI. The CDR3 reads CASSEGLAEIYEQYF. CDR3 nucleotides: TGTGCCAGCAGTGAAGGGCTAGCGGAAATCTACGAGCAGTACTTC.

This clone was counted a single time. This chain connects TRBV4-2 to TRBJ2-7; tentatively, D is TRBD2 (6 bases). Between the trimmed V and J ends, which lost 4 bases and 7 bases, there was a span of 23 bases. Per germline, CDR1 LGHNA and CDR2 YNFKEQ. CDR3 length equals 16 residues. CDR3 bases: TGTGCCAGCAGCCGCGAGTGGGAGGCTAGCCGGTGGGAGCAGTACTTC. Residues: CASSREWEASRWEQYF.

The chain is built from TRBV6-1 and TRBJ2-2; D is unclear. Germline V gene data show CDR1 as MNHNS and CDR2 as SASEGT. There are 15 residues in the CDR3. The germline V and J ends were trimmed by 2 bases and 5 bases, with 12 bases remaining between them. CDR3 region: CASSERGPRTGELFF. DNA for the CDR3: TGTGCCAGCAGTGAACGAGGTCCGAGGACCGGGGAGCTGTTTTTT.

The genes are TRBV27 and TRBJ2-4; 11 bases agree with TRBD2. The CDR3 has 17 residues. The germline V gene has CDR1 MNHEY and CDR2 SMNVEV (reference sequence). Losses at the gene ends were 4 bases for V and 0 bases for J; bases not matched to a gene: 5. The CDR3 sequence: CASSSGTSGLAKNIQYF. CDR3 nucleotides: TGTGCCAGCAGTTCCGGGACTAGCGGTCTAGCCAAAAACATTCAGTACTTC.

The chain joins TRBV7-9 to TRBJ2-7; D ambiguous. The CDR3 is made up of 13 amino acids. Germline-derived CDR1 and CDR2 are SEHNR and FQNEAQ (reference sequence). V lost 6 bases and J lost 3, with 12 bases in between. The CDR3 sequence is CASSPGTGYEQYF. DNA of the CDR3: TGTGCCAGCAGTCCCGGTACTGGCTACGAGCAGTACTTC.

The chain couples TRBV4-1 to TRBJ2-7; 9 bases agree with TRBD1. Germline V lookup: CDR1 MGHRA, CDR2 YSYEKL. After removal of 3 bases from V and 5 bases from J, the junction contained 14 bases not matched to a gene. The length of the CDR3 is 17 residues. The CDR3 nucleotides read TGCGCCAGCAGCCAGCTGGGTTTGACAGGGGGGGGCCACGAGCAGTACTTC. Translated, it gives CASSQLGLTGGGHEQYF.

The gene calls are TRBV7-9 and TRBJ2-5; TRBD2 matches 12 bases. The germline gives CDR1 SEHNR, CDR2 FQNEAQ (reference sequence). The CDR3 length is 18 residues. V lost 2 bases to trimming and J lost 5 bases; unmatched junction nucleotides: 12. DNA for the CDR3: TGTGCCAGCAGCTTATCCCCTGTGACTAGCGGGAGATGGGAGACCCAGTACTTC. It codes for CASSLSPVTSGRWETQYF. The variable domain in full, with the rest retrieved from reference TRBV7-9 and TRBJ2-5, is DTGVSQNPRHKITKRGQNVTFRCDPISEHNRLYWYRQTLGQGPEFLTYFQNEAQLEKSRLLSDRFSAERPKGSFSTLEIQRTEQGDSAMYLCASSLSPVTSGRWETQYFGPGTRLLVL.

The chain combines TRBV28 with TRBJ1-3, with D tentatively TRBD1 (5 bases). This CDR3 has 11 residues. Germline V lookup: CDR1 MDHEN, CDR2 SYDVKM. V shed 8 bases and J shed 7 bases, with 9 bases lying between them. The CDR3 spells CASGGVNTIYF. CDR3 nucleotides: TGTGCCAGCGGGGGGGTGAACACCATATATTTT.

In DNA form, the CDR3 reads TGTGCCAGCAGTTTCCCGGACAGGGATGACCAGCCCCAGCATTTT. Protein sequence: CASSFPDRDDQPQHF. J is TRBJ1-5 and V is TRBV28; TRBD1 agrees at 8 bases. CDR1 MDHEN and CDR2 SYDVKM come from the germline V gene. CDR3 length: 15 amino acids. J lost 7 bases, V lost 3 bases, and 8 bases had no gene match.

The gene calls are TRBV11-2 and TRBJ2-1, with TRBD2 identical over 7 bases. This CDR3 has 17 residues. Germline values: CDR1 SGHAT, CDR2 FQNNGV. The trim removed 6 bases at V and 8 bases at J, leaving 19 bases unmatched. This CDR3 reads CASRPALRTSIRDEQFF. In DNA, the CDR3 is TGTGCCAGCAGGCCAGCTCTTCGGACTAGTATCAGAGATGAGCAGTTCTTC.

This clone was recorded only once. This rearrangement joins TRBV28 to TRBJ1-1; D possibly corresponds to TRBD1 (5 bases). CDR1 is MDHEN, CDR2 SYDVKM, per germline. The CDR3 has 14 amino acids. V was trimmed by 10 bases and J by 0 bases, leaving 15 bases between them. The CDR3 region is CATYRPAMNTEAFF. CDR3 DNA sequence: TGTGCCACTTACAGGCCAGCCATGAACACTGAAGCTTTCTTT.

V is TRBV28 and J is TRBJ1-3; the match to TRBD1 covers 9 bases. V gave up 5 bases and J gave up 4 bases; unmatched junction bases: 6. This CDR3 is built from 15 residues. Germline V gene data show CDR1 as MDHEN and CDR2 as SYDVKM. Here the CDR3 reads CASSPPGQGGNTIYF. As DNA, the CDR3 is TGTGCCAGCAGTCCACCGGGACAGGGAGGAAACACCATATATTTT.

The chain carries TRBV7-6 and TRBJ2-3; D may be TRBD2 (5 bases). V was clipped by 5 bases and J by 2 bases, with 17 bases between them. This CDR3 contains 16 residues. Germline CDR1 reads SGHVS; CDR2 reads FNYEAQ. CDR3 region: CASSLGSGGLTDTQYF. In nucleotides, the CDR3 is TGTGCCAGCAGCCTGGGTAGTGGCGGACTCACAGATACGCAGTATTTT.